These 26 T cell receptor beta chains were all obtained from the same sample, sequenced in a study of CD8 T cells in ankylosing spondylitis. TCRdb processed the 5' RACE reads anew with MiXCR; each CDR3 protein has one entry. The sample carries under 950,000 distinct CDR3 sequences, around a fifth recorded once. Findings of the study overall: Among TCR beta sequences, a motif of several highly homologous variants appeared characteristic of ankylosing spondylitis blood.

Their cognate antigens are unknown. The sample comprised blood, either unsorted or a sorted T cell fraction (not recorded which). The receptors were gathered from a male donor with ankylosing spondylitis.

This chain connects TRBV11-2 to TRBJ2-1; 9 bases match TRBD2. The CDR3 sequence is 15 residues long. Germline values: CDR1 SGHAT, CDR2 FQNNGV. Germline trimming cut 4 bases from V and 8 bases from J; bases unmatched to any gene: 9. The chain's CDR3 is CASSSAAGGKYEQFF. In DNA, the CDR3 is TGTGCCAGCAGCTCAGCTGCGGGAGGGAAATATGAGCAGTTCTTC.

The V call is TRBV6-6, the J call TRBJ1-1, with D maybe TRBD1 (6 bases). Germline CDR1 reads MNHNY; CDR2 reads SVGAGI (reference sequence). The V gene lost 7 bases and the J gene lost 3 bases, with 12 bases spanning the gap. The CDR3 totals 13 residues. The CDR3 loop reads CASTLGAYTEAFF. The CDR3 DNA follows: TGTGCCAGCACATTGGGGGCTTACACTGAAGCTTTCTTT.

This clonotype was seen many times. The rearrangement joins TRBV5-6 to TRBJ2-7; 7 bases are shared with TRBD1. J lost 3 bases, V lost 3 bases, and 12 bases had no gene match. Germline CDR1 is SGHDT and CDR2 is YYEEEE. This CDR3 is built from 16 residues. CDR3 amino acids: CASSSTRDSAFYEQYF. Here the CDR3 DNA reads TGTGCCAGCAGCTCCACCCGGGACAGCGCATTCTACGAGCAGTACTTC.

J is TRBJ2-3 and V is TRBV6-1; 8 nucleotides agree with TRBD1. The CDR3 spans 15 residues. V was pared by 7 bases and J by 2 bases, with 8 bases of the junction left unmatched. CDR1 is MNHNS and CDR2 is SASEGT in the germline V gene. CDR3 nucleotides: TGTGCCAGCATAAGAGGGACAGGACTCACAGATACGCAGTATTTT. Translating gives CASIRGTGLTDTQYF.

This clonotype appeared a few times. DNA of the CDR3: TGCGCCAGCAGCTTGGTAACCTCCTACAATGAGCAGTTCTTC. It is translated as CASSLVTSYNEQFF. V is TRBV5-1 and J is TRBJ2-1, with D hard to call. The CDR3 runs 14 residues. Germline V gene data show CDR1 as SGHRS and CDR2 as YFSETQ. The V gene lost 0 bases and the J gene lost 0 bases, with 4 bases spanning the gap.

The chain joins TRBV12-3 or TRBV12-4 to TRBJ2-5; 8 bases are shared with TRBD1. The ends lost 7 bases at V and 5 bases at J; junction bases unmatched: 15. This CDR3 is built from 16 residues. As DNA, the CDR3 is TGTGCCAGCACCTTCGGACAGGGCCCCCGGTGGGAGACCCAGTACTTC. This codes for CASTFGQGPRWETQYF.

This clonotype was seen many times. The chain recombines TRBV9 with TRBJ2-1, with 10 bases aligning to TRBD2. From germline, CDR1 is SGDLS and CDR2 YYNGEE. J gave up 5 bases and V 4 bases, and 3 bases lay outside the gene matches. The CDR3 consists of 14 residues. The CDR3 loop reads CASSIGTSDNEQFF. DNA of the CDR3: TGTGCCAGCAGCATCGGGACTAGCGACAATGAGCAGTTCTTC.

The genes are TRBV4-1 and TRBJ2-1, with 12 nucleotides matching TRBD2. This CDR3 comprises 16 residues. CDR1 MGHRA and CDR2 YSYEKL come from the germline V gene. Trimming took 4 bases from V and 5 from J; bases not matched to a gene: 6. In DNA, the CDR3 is TGCGCCAGCAGCCTCCCACTAGCGGGGGGAAACAATGAGCAGTTCTTC. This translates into CASSLPLAGGNNEQFF.

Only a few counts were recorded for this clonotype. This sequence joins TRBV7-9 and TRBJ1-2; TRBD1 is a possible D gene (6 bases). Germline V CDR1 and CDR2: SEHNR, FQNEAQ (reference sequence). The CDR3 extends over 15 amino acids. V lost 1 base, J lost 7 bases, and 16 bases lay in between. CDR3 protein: CASSLVSGAESGYTF. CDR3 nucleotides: TGTGCCAGCAGCTTAGTATCGGGGGCGGAGTCTGGCTACACCTTC.

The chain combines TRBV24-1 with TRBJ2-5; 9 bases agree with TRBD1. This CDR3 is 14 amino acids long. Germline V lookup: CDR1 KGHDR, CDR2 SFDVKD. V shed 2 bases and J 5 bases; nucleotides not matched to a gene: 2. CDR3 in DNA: TGTGCCACCAGTGATTCAGGGACAGGGGAGACCCAGTACTTC. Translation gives CATSDSGTGETQYF.

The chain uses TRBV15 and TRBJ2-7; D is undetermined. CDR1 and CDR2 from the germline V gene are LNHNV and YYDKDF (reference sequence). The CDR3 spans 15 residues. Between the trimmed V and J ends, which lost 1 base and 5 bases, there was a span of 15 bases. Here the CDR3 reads CATSRGSPSYDEQYF. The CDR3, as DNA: TGTGCCACCAGCAGAGGGTCGCCTAGTTACGACGAGCAGTACTTC.

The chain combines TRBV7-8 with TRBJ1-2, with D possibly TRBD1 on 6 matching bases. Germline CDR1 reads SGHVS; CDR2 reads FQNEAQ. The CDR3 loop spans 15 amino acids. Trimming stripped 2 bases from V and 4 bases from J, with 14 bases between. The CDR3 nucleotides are TGTGCCAGCAGCTTAACAGGGCAGTTGGGCTATGGCTACACCTTC. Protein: CASSLTGQLGYGYTF.

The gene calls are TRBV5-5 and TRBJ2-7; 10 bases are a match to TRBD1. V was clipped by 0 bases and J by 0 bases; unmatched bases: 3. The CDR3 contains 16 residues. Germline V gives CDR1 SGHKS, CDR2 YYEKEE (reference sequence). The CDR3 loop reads CASSLAGDRGSYEQYF. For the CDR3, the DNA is TGTGCCAGCAGCTTGGCCGGGGACAGGGGCTCCTACGAGCAGTACTTC.

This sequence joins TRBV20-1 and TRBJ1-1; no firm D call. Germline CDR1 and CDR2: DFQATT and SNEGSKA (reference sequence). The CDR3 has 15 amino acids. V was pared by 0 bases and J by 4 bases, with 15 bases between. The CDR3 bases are TGCAGTGCTAGAGATCGATTGGGCGTAGGCACTGAAGCTTTCTTT. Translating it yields CSARDRLGVGTEAFF.

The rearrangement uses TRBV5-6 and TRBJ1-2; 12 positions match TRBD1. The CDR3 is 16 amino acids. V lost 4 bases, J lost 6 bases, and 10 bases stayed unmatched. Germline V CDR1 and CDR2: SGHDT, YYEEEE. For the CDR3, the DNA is TGTGCCAGCAGCGAACCTTTCGGGACAGGGGGCGATGGCTACACCTTC. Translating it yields CASSEPFGTGGDGYTF.

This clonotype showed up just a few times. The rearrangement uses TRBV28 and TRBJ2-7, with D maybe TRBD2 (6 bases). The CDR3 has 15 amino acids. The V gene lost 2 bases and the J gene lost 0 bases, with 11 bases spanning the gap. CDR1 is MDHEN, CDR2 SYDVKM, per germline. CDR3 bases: TGTGCCAGCAGTTTAAAACGGGAGCCCTCCTACGAGCAGTACTTC. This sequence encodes CASSLKREPSYEQYF.

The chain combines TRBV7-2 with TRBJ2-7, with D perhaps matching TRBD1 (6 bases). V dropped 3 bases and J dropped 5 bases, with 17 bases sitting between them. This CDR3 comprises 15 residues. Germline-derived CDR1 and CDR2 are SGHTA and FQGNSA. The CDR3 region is CASSFSAANRDEQYF. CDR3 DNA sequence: TGTGCCAGCAGCTTTTCGGCCGCTAACAGGGACGAGCAGTACTTC.

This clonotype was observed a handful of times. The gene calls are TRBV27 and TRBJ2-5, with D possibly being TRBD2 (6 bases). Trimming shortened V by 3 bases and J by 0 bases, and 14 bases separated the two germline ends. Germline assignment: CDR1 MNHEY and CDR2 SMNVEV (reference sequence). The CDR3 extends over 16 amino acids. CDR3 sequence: CASSFLSGGNQETQYF. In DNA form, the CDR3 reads TGTGCCAGCAGTTTTCTATCCGGGGGAAACCAAGAGACCCAGTACTTC.

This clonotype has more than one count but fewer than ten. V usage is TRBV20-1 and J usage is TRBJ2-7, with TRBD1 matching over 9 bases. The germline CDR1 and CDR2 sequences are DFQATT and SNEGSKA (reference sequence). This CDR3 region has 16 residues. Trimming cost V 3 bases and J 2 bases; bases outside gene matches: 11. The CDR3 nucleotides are TGCAGTGCTAGCCACCCCGGGACAGGGTACCCCTACGAGCAGTACTTC. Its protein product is CSASHPGTGYPYEQYF.

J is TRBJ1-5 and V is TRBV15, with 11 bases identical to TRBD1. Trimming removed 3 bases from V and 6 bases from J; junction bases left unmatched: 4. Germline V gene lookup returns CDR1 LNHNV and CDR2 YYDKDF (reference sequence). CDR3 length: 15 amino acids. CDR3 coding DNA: TGTGCCACCAGCAGGGACAGGGGGCTAGGTCAGCCCCAGCATTTT. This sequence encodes CATSRDRGLGQPQHF.

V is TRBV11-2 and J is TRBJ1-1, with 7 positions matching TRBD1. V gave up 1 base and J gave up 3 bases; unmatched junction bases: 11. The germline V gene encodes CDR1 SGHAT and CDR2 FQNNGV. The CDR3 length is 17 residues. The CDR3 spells CASSLGQIQGWDTEAFF. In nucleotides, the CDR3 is TGTGCCAGCAGCTTAGGCCAAATACAGGGGTGGGACACTGAAGCTTTCTTT.

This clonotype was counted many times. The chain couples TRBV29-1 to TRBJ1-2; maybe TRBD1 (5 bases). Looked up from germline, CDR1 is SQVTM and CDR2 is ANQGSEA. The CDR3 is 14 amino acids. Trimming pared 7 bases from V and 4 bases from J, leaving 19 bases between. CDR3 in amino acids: CSDQPGIRGYGYTF. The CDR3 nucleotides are TGCAGCGACCAACCAGGGATCCGCGGCTATGGCTACACCTTC. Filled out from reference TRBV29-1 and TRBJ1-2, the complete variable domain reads SAVISQKPSRDICQRGTSLTIQCQVDSQVTMMFWYRQQPGQSLTLIATANQGSEATYESGFVIDKFPISRPNLTFSTLTVSNMSPEDSSIYLCSDQPGIRGYGYTFGSGTRLTVV.

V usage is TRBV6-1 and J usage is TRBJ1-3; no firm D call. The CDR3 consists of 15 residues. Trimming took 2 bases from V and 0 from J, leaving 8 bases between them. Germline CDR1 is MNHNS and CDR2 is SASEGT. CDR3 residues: CASSEKRFSGNTIYF. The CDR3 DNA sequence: TGTGCCAGCAGTGAAAAAAGATTCTCTGGAAACACCATATATTTT.

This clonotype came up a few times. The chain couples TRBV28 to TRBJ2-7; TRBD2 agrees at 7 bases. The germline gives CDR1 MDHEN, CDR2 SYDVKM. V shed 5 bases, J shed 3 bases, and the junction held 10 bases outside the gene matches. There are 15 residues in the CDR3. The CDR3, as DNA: TGTGCCAGCAGTGACTATCTGGGCGGGAGCTACGAGCAGTACTTC. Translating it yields CASSDYLGGSYEQYF.

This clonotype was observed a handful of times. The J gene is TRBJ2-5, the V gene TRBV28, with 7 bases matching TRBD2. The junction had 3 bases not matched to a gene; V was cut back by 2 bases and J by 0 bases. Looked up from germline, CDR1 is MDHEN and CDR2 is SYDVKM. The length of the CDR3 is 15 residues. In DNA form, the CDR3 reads TGTGCCAGCAGTTTAACGGGGGGACACCAAGAGACCCAGTACTTC. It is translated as CASSLTGGHQETQYF. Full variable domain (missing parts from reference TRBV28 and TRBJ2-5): DVKVTQSSRYLVKRTGEKVFLECVQDMDHENMFWYRQDPGLGLRLIYFSYDVKMKEKGDIPEGYSVSREKKERFSLILESASTNQTSMYLCASSLTGGHQETQYFGPGTRLLVL.

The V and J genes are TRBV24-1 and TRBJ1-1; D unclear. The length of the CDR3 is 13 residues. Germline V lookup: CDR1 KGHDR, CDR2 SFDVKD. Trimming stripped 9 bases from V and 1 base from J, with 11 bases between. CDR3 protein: CATSRRENTEAFF. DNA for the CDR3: TGTGCCACCTCACGGCGAGAGAACACTGAAGCTTTCTTT.